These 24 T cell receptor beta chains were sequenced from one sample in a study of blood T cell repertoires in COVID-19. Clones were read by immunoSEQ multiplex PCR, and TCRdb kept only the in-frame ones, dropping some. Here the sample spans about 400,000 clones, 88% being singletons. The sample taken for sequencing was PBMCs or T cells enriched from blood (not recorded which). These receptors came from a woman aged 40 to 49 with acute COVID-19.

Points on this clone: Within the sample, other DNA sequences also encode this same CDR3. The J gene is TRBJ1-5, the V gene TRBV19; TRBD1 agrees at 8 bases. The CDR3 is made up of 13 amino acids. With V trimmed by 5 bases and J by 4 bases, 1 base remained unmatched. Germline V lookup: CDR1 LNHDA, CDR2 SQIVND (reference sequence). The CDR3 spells CASSRDRNQPQHF. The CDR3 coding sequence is TGTGCCAGTAGTCGGGACAGGAATCAGCCCCAGCATTTT. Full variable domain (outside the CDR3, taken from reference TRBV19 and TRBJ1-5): DGGITQSPKYLFRKEGQNVTLSCEQNLNHDAMYWYRQDPGQGLRLIYYSQIVNDFQKGDIAEGYSVSREKKESFPLTVTSAQKNPTAFYLCASSRDRNQPQHFGDGTRLSIL.

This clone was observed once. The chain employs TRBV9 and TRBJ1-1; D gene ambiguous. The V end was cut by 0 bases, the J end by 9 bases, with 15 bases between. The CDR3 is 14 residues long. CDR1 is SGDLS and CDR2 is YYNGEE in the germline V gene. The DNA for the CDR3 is TGTGCCAGCAGCGTAGCCGCACCGGGTTCGCAAGCTTTCTTT. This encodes CASSVAAPGSQAFF.

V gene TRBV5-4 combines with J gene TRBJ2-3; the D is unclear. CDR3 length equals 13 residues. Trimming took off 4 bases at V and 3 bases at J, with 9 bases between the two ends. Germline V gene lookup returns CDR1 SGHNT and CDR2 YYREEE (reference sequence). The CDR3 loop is CASSTFRTDTQYF. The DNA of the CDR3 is TGTGCCAGCAGCACATTCCGTACAGATACGCAGTATTTT.

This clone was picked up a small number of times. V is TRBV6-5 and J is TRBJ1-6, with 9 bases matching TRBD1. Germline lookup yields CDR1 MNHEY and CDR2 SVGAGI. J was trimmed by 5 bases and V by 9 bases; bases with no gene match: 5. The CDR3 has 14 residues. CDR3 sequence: CASPGTGNNSPLHF. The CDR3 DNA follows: TGTGCCAGTCCCGGGACAGGGAATAATTCACCCCTCCACTTT.

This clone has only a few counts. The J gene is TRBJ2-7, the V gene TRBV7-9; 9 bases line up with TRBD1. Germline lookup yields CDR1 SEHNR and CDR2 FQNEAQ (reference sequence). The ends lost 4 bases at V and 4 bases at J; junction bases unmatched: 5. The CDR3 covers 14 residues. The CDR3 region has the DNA TGTGCCAGCAGCTCGGGACAGGGAGGATACGAGCAGTACTTC. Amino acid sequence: CASSSGQGGYEQYF.

The CDR3, as DNA: TGTGCCAGCAGTAACCCAGGGGTCTCCTCCTACGAGCAGTACTTC. It codes for CASSNPGVSSYEQYF. V is TRBV6-5 and J is TRBJ2-7; D is possibly TRBD1 (6 bases). Trimming took 5 bases from V and 0 from J, leaving 14 bases between them. In germline, CDR1 is MNHEY, CDR2 SVGAGI. This CDR3 has 15 residues.

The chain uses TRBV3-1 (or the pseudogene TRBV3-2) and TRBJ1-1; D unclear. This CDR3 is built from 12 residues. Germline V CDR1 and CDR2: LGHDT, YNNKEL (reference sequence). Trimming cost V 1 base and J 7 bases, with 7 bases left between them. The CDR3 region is CASSQVAGEAFF. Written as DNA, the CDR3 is TGTGCCAGCAGCCAAGTTGCGGGTGAAGCTTTCTTT.

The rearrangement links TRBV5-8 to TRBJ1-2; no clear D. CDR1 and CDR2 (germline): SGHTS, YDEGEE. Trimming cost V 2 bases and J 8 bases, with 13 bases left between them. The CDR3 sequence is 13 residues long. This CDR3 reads CASSFTGMGGYTF. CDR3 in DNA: TGTGCCAGCAGCTTTACCGGGATGGGCGGCTACACCTTC.

CDR3 protein: CASSYSSGRPHNEQFF. CDR3 coding DNA: TGTGCCAGCAGTTACTCGTCAGGGAGGCCACACAATGAGCAGTTCTTC. This chain links TRBV6-5 with TRBJ2-1; possible D gene TRBD2, 6 bases. Trimming cost V 0 bases and J 5 bases, with 14 bases left between them. This CDR3 region has 16 residues. Germline values: CDR1 MNHEY, CDR2 SVGAGI.

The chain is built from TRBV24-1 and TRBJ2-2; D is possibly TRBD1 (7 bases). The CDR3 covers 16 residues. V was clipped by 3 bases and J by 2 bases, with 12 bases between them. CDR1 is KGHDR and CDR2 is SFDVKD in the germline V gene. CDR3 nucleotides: TGTGCCACCAGTGATGGAGGGGGCGGTAACACCGGGGAGCTGTTTTTT. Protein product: CATSDGGGGNTGELFF.

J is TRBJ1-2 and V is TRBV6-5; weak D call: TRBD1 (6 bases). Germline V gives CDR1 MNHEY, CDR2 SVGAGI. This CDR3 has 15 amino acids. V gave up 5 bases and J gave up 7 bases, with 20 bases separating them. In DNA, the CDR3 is TGTGCCAGCAGTACATCAATAGACAGGTCGAGTGGCTACACCTTC. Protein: CASSTSIDRSSGYTF.

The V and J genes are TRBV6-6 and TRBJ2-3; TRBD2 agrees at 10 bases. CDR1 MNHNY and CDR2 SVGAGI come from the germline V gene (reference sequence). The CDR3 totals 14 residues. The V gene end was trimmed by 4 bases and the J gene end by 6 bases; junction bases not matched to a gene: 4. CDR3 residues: CASSSQRGGDTQYF. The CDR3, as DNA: TGTGCCAGCAGTTCCCAGCGGGGGGGCGATACGCAGTATTTT.

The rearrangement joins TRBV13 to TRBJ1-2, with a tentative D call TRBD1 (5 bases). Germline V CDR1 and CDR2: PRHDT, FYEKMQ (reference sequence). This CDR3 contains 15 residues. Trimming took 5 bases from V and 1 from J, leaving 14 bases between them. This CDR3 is CASSVGGTGNYGYTF. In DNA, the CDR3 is TGTGCCAGCAGCGTGGGGGGAACGGGTAACTATGGCTACACCTTC.

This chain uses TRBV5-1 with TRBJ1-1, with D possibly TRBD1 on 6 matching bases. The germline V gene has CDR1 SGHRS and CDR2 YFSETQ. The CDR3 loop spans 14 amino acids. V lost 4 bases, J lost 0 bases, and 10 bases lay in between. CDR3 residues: CASSIQGLNTEAFF. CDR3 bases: TGCGCCAGCAGCATACAGGGTTTGAACACTGAAGCTTTCTTT.

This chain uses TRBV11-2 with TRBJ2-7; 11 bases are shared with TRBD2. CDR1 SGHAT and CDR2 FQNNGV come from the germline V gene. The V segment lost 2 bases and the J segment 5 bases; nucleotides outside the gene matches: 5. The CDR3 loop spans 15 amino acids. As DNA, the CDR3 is TGTGCCAGCAGCTTAAATAGCGGGGGGGGAGACGAGCAGTACTTC. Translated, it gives CASSLNSGGGDEQYF. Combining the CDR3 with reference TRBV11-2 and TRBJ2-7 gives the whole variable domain EAGVAQSPRYKIIEKRQSVAFWCNPISGHATLYWYQQILGQGPKLLIQFQNNGVVDDSQLPKDRFSAERLKGVDSTLKIQPAKLEDSAVYLCASSLNSGGGDEQYFGPGTRLTVT.

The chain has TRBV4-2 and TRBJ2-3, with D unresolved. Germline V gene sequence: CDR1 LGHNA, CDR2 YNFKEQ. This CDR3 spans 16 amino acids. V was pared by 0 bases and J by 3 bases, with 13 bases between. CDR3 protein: CASSQDLRIGTDTQYF. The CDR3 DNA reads TGTGCCAGCAGCCAAGATTTGCGGATCGGAACAGATACGCAGTATTTT.

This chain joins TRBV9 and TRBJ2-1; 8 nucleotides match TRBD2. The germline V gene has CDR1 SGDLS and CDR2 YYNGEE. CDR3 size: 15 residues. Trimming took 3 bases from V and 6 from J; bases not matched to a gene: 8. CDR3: CASSEGTRFPNEQFF. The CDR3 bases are TGTGCCAGCAGCGAGGGGACTAGGTTTCCCAATGAGCAGTTCTTC. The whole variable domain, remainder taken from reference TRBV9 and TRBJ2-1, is DSGVTQTPKHLITATGQRVTLRCSPRSGDLSVYWYQQSLDQGLQFLIQYYNGEERAKGNILERFSAQQFPDLHSELNLSSLELGDSALYFCASSEGTRFPNEQFFGPGTRLTVL.

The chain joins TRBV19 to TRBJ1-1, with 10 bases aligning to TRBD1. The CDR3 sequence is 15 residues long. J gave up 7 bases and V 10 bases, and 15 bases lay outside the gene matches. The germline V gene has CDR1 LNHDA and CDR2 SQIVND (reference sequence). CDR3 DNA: TGTGCCACCGGGAACCGGGACAGGGGAGGTGGTGAAGCTTTCTTT. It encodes CATGNRDRGGGEAFF.

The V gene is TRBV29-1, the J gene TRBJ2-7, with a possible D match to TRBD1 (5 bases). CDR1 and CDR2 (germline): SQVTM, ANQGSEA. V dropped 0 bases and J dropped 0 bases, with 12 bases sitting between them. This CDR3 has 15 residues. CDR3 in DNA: TGCAGCGTTGAAGAAAGGGGCCATCCCTCCTACGAGCAGTACTTC. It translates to CSVEERGHPSYEQYF.

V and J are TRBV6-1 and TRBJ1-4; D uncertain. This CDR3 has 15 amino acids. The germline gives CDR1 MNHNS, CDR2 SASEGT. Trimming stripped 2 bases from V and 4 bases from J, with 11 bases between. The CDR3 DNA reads TGTGCCAGCAGTGAATTGGGCAGAGATAATGAAAAACTGTTTTTT. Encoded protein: CASSELGRDNEKLFF.

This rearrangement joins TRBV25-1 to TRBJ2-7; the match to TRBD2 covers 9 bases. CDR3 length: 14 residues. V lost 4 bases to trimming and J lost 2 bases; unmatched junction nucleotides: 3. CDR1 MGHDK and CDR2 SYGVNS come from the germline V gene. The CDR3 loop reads CASSVAGAAYEQYF. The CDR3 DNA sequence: TGTGCCAGCAGTGTAGCGGGGGCCGCCTACGAGCAGTACTTC.

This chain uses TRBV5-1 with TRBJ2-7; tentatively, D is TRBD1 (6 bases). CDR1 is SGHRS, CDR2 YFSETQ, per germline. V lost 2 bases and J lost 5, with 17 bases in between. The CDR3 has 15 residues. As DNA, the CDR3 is TGCGCCAGCAGCTTATACAGGGATATTTTTGACGAGCAGTACTTC. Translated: CASSLYRDIFDEQYF.

CDR3 region: CATTSIYSDTQYF. The CDR3 DNA is TGTGCCACTACTAGCATTTATTCGGATACGCAGTATTTT. The V call is TRBV24-1, the J call TRBJ2-3; tentative D call: TRBD2 (6 bases). The germline gives CDR1 KGHDR, CDR2 SFDVKD. Trimming took 10 bases from V and 6 from J, leaving 16 bases between them. CDR3 length equals 13 residues.

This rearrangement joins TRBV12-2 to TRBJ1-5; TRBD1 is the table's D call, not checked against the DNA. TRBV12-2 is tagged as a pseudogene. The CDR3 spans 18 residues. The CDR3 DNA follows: TGTGCAAGTCGCTTAAAGTTCGGGGCCACAGGGGAAAATCAGCCCCAGCATTTT. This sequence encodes CASRLKFGATGENQPQHF.